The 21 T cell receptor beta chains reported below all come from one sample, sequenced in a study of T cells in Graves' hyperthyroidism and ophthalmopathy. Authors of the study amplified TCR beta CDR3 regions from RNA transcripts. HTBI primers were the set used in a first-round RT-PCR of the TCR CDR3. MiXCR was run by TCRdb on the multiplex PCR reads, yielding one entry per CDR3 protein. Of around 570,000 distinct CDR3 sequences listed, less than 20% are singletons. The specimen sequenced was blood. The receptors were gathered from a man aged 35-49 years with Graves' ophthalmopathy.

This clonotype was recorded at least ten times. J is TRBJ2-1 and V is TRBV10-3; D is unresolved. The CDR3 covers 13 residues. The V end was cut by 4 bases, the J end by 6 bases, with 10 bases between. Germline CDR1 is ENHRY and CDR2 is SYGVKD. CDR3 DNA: TGTGCCATCAGTGCTCCTAAACTCAATGAGCAGTTCTTC. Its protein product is CAISAPKLNEQFF.

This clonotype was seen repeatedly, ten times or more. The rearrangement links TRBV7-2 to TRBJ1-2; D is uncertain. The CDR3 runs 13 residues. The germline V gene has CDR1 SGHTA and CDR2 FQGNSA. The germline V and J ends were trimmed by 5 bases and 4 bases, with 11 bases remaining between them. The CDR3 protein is CASSPGPSYGYTF. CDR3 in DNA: TGTGCCAGCAGCCCCGGGCCCAGCTATGGCTACACCTTC.

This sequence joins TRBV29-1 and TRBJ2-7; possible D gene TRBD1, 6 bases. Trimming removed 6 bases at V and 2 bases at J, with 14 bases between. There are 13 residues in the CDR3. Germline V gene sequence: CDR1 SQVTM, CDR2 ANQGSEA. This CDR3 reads CSVTGVVTYEQYF. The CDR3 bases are TGCAGCGTGACAGGAGTTGTTACCTACGAGCAGTACTTC.

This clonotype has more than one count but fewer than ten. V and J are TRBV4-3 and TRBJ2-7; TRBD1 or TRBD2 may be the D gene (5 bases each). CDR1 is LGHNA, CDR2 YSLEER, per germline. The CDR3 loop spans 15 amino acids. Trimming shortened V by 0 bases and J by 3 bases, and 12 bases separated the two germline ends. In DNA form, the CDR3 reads TGCGCCAGCAGCCAAGAGTTGGGACCCAACTACGAGCAGTACTTC. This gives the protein CASSQELGPNYEQYF.

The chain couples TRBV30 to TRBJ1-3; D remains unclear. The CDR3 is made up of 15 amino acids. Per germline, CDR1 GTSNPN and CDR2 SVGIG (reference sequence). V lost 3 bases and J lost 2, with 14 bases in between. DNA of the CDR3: TGTGCCTGGAGGGGTGGGAGCGGACCTGGAAACACCATATATTTT. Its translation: CAWRGGSGPGNTIYF. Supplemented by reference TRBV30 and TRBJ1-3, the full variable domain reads SQTIHQWPATLVQPVGSPLSLECTVEGTSNPNLYWYRQAAGRGLQLLFYSVGIGQISSEVPQNLSASRPQDRQFILSSKKLLLSDSGFYLCAWRGGSGPGNTIYFGEGSWLTVV.

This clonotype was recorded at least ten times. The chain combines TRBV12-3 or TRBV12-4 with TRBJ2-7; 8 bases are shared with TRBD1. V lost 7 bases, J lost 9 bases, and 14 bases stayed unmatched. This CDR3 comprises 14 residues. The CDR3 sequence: CASTPGQDSLGQYF. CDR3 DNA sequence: TGTGCCAGCACTCCGGGACAGGACTCCCTGGGGCAGTACTTC.

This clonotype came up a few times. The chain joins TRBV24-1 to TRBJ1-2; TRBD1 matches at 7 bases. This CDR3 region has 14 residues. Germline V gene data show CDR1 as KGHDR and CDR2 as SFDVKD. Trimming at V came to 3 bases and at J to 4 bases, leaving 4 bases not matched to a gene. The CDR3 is CATSDRQGLYGYTF. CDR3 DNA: TGTGCCACCAGTGATAGACAGGGTCTCTATGGCTACACCTTC.

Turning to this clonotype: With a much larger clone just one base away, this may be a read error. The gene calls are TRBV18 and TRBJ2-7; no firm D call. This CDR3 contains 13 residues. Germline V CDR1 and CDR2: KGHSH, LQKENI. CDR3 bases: TGTGCCAGCTCACCAAGCCCCTACTACGGGCAGTACTTC. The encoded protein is CASSPSPYYGQYF.

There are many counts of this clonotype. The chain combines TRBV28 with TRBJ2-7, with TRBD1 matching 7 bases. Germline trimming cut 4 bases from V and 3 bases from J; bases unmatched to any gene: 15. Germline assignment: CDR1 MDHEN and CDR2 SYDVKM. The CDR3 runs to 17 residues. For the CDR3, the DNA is TGTGCCAGCAGTTCCCCCTCGAGGACAGGCGGTTACTACGAGCAGTACTTC. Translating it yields CASSSPSRTGGYYEQYF.

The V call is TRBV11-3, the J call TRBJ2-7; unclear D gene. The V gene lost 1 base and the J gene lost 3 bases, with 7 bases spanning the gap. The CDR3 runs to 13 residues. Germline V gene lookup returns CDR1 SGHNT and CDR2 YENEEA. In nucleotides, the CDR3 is TGTGCCAGCAGCTTAGGTCCCCACTACGAGCAGTACTTC. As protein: CASSLGPHYEQYF.

The CDR3 spells CASSRTGNNEQFF. CDR3 nucleotide sequence: TGTGCCAGCAGCCGTACAGGAAACAATGAGCAGTTCTTC. This rearrangement joins TRBV7-9 to TRBJ2-1; D is possibly TRBD1 (5 bases). The CDR3 length is 13 residues. Germline-derived CDR1 and CDR2 are SEHNR and FQNEAQ (reference sequence). V was pared by 5 bases and J by 5 bases, with 10 bases between.

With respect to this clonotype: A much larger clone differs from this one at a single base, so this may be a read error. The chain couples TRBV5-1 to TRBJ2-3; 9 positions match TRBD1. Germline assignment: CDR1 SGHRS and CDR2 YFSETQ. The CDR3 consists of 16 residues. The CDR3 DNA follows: TGCGCCAGCGGCTTGGCCGGGACAGGGCGGACAGATACGCAGTATTTT. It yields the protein CASGLAGTGRTDTQYF.

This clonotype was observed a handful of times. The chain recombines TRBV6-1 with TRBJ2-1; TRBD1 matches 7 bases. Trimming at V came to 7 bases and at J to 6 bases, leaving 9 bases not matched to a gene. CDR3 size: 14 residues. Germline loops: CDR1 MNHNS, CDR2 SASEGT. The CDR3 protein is CASTPLGQSNEQFF. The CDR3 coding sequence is TGTGCCAGCACCCCCCTGGGACAGTCCAATGAGCAGTTCTTC.

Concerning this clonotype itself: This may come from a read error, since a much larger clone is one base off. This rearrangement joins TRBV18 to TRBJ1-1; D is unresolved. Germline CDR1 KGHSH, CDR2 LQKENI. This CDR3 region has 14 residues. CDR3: CTSSPPEGYTEAFF. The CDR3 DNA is TGTACCAGCTCACCACCTGAGGGATACACTGAAGCTTTCTTT.

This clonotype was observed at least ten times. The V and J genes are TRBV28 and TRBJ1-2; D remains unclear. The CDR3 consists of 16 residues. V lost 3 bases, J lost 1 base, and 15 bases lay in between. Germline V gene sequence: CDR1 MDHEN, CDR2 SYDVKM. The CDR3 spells CASSFPPEPFNYGYTF. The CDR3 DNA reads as TGTGCCAGCAGTTTCCCCCCAGAACCTTTTAACTATGGCTACACCTTC.

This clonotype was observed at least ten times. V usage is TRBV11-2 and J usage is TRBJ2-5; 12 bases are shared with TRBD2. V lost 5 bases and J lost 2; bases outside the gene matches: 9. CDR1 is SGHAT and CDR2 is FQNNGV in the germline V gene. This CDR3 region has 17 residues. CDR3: CASSPRQGLAGQETQYF. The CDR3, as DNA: TGTGCCAGCAGCCCCCGGCAGGGACTAGCGGGTCAAGAGACCCAGTACTTC.

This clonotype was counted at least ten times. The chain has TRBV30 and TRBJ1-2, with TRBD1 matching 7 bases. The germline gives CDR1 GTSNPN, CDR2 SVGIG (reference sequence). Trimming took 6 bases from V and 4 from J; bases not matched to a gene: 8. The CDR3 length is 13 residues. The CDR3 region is CACGPTGTYGYTF. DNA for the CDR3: TGTGCCTGCGGTCCGACAGGGACCTATGGCTACACCTTC.

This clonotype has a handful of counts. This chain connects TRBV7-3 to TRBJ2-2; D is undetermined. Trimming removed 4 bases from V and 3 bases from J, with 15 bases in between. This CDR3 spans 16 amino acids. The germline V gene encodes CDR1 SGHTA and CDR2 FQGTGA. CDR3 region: CASSSPEGYHTGELFF. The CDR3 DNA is TGTGCCAGCAGCTCCCCTGAAGGGTATCACACCGGGGAGCTGTTTTTT.

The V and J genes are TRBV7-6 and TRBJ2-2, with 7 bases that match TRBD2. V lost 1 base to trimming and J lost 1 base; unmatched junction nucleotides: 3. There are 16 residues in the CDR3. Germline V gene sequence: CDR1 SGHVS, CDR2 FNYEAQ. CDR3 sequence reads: CASSLVAGENTGELFF. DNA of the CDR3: TGTGCCAGCAGCTTAGTGGCGGGGGAGAACACCGGGGAGCTGTTTTTT.

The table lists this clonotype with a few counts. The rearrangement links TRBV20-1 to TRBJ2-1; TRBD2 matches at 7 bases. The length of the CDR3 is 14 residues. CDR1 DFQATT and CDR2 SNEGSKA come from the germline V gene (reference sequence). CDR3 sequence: CRGSGARPRNEQFF. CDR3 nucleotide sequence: TGCAGAGGGAGCGGGGCTCGCCCTAGGAACGAGCAGTTCTTC.

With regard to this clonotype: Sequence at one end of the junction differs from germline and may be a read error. The CDR3 protein is CASSITGVETEYF. CDR3 DNA: TGTGCCAGTAGTATAACAGGGGTGGAGACCGAGTACTTC. This rearrangement joins TRBV19 to TRBJ2-5; 7 nucleotides align to TRBD1. The CDR3 runs to 13 residues. CDR1 is LNHDA and CDR2 is SQIVND in the germline V gene (reference sequence). Filled out from reference TRBV19 and TRBJ2-5, the complete variable domain reads DGGITQSPKYLFRKEGQNVTLSCEQNLNHDAMYWYRQDPGQGLRLIYYSQIVNDFQKGDIAEGYSVSREKKESFPLTVTSAQKNPTAFYLCASSITGVETEYFGPGTRLLVL.